This T cell receptor beta chain was retrieved from a study of patients and donors after allogeneic stem cell transplantation. CDR3 length equals 15 residues. V was cut by 5 bases and J by 0 bases, with 14 bases left in between. TCRdb processed the RT-PCR reads anew with MiXCR; each CDR3 protein has one entry. This sample has 920,000 or so distinct CDR3 sequences; more than 15% occur once, and the top ten carry roughly 6%. The source is a human donor who was either an allogeneic HSCT recipient or a stem cell or donor lymphocyte infusion donor (not recorded which). It is not recorded whose cells these are; they may come from a transplant donor. What was sequenced was blood, either unsorted or a sorted T cell fraction (not recorded which). The chain recombines TRBV12-3 or TRBV12-4 with TRBJ2-7, with D maybe TRBD1 (7 bases). The CDR3 loop is CASSRRGTDSYEQYF. The CDR3 nucleotides are TGTGCCAGCAGTCGCCGCGGGACAGACTCCTACGAGCAGTACTTC.